Shown below are 21 T cell receptor beta chains from a single sample sequenced in a study of shared clonotypes between healthy human individuals. Method: immunoSEQ multiplex PCR; TCRdb's copy keeps in-frame clones and lacks some. Seen here are approximately 110,000 clones, 65% to 75% observed once, and the top ten hold approximately 25%. Material for sequencing was memory CD8+ T cells sorted from blood. Regarding subset: CD45RO+ cells pooled with CCR7-negative TemRA cells. The origin of the receptors is a woman aged 25 to 39 in good health.

The chain carries TRBV28 and TRBJ2-4; maybe TRBD2 (5 bases). Germline V gene lookup returns CDR1 MDHEN and CDR2 SYDVKM. This CDR3 has 13 amino acids. V was clipped by 9 bases and J by 0 bases, with 9 bases between them. The CDR3 sequence: CARAVLAKNIQYF. CDR3 coding DNA: TGTGCCAGAGCGGTCTTAGCCAAAAACATTCAGTACTTC.

Only a few counts were recorded for this clone. The chain employs TRBV21-1 and TRBJ2-5; TRBD2, the D gene given by the table, was not confirmed from the DNA. The DNA end favors TRBJ2-7, so the J call may be wrong. TRBV21-1 is a pseudogene. This CDR3 region has 14 residues. CDR3: CASSKGLAAYEQYF. CDR3 coding DNA: TGTGCCAGCAGCAAAGGACTAGCGGCCTACGAGCAGTACTTC.

The genes are TRBV4-1 and TRBJ2-3; 11 nucleotides agree with TRBD2. Germline CDR1 reads MGHRA; CDR2 reads YSYEKL. The CDR3 covers 17 residues. The V segment lost 2 bases and the J segment 5 bases; nucleotides outside the gene matches: 9. The DNA of the CDR3 is TGCGCCAGCAGCCAAACTCCACTAGCGGGAGATGTAGATACGCAGTATTTT. This encodes CASSQTPLAGDVDTQYF.

V and J are TRBV11-2 and TRBJ2-5; D ambiguous. This CDR3 region has 15 residues. V lost 5 bases to trimming and J lost 4 bases, with 17 bases between them. Per the germline V gene, CDR1 is SGHAT and CDR2 is FQNNGV. The CDR3 sequence: CASSPRTGRGETQYF. In DNA, the CDR3 is TGTGCCAGCAGCCCCCGGACCGGGCGAGGAGAGACCCAGTACTTC.

The genes are TRBV6-6 and TRBJ2-7, with 7 positions matching TRBD1. V lost 5 bases, J lost 5 bases, and 6 bases stayed unmatched. This CDR3 is 13 amino acids long. Germline CDR1 MNHNY, CDR2 SVGAGI (reference sequence). CDR3 DNA: TGTGCCAGCAGTGCGACAGGGTGGAACGAGCAGTACTTC. Translating gives CASSATGWNEQYF.

Here the CDR3 reads CASSQGLGVEQYF. DNA of the CDR3: TGCGCCAGCAGCCAAGGCCTCGGGGTCGAGCAGTACTTC. J is TRBJ2-7 and V is TRBV4-1, with D possibly being TRBD2 (5 bases). Trimming shortened V by 1 base and J by 6 bases, and 10 bases separated the two germline ends. The CDR3 is made up of 13 amino acids. CDR1 is MGHRA, CDR2 YSYEKL, per germline.

This clone was recorded a few times. The chain couples TRBV4-1 to TRBJ2-1; TRBD2 agrees at 12 bases. Germline loops: CDR1 MGHRA, CDR2 YSYEKL. This CDR3 has 16 residues. Trimming at V came to 0 bases and at J to 12 bases, leaving 9 bases not matched to a gene. CDR3 sequence (DNA): TGCGCCAGCAGCCAAGATCCGACTAGCGGGAGTCCGTGGCAGTTCTTC. Its translation: CASSQDPTSGSPWQFF.

The rearrangement links TRBV11-3 to TRBJ2-1; unclear D gene. Deletions cut 1 base from V and 4 bases from J, with 8 bases between. The CDR3 loop spans 14 amino acids. CDR1 and CDR2 from the germline V gene are SGHNT and YENEEA. CDR3 DNA: TGTGCCAGCAGCTTAGTTGGTTATTACAATGAGCAGTTCTTC. It is translated as CASSLVGYYNEQFF.

This chain uses TRBV15 with TRBJ1-1, with no clear D. V dropped 4 bases and J dropped 8 bases, with 14 bases sitting between them. Germline V gives CDR1 LNHNV, CDR2 YYDKDF (reference sequence). The length of the CDR3 is 13 residues. The CDR3 sequence: CATSKRPDMEAFF. For the CDR3, the DNA is TGTGCCACCAGCAAAAGGCCAGACATGGAAGCTTTCTTT.

The CDR3 reads CASSLYSQKGADTQYF. The CDR3 DNA sequence: TGTGCCAGCAGCTTATACAGCCAGAAGGGTGCAGATACGCAGTATTTT. The chain couples TRBV11-2 to TRBJ2-3; D unresolved. Germline CDR1 SGHAT, CDR2 FQNNGV. The CDR3 sequence is 16 residues long. V dropped 2 bases and J dropped 4 bases, with 16 bases sitting between them.

The rearrangement uses TRBV14 and TRBJ2-3, with D perhaps TRBD2 (5 bases). Germline values: CDR1 SGHDN, CDR2 FVKESK. V was pared by 2 bases and J by 10 bases, with 19 bases between. This CDR3 region has 15 residues. CDR3 in amino acids: CASSQSPASRYAQYF. Written as DNA, the CDR3 is TGTGCCAGCAGCCAATCCCCAGCTAGCCGATACGCGCAGTATTTT.

The rearrangement links TRBV12-2 to TRBJ2-7; the table's D call, TRBD2, has no DNA check behind it. TRBV12-2 counts as a pseudogene. The CDR3 spans 14 residues. CDR3 sequence reads: CASRLVREFYEQYF. The CDR3 DNA reads TGTGCAAGTCGCTTGGTGCGGGAGTTCTACGAGCAGTACTTC.

V is TRBV19 and J is TRBJ2-1; TRBD1 matches 7 bases. This CDR3 is 14 amino acids long. The germline V gene encodes CDR1 LNHDA and CDR2 SQIVND (reference sequence). The junction had 6 bases not matched to a gene; V was cut back by 0 bases and J by 10 bases. CDR3 coding DNA: TGTGCCAGTAGTATAGATCACAGGGGCAGGGAGCAGTTCTTC. This gives the protein CASSIDHRGREQFF.

The V call is TRBV5-5, the J call TRBJ2-1; D gene unclear. From germline, CDR1 is SGHKS and CDR2 YYEKEE (reference sequence). The length of the CDR3 is 17 residues. With 4 bases removed from V and 2 bases from J, the gap between germline ends came to 19 bases. The CDR3, as DNA: TGTGCCAGCAGCCGAAAACCCCTCTGGCTTCCCTACAATGAGCAGTTCTTC. Its translation: CASSRKPLWLPYNEQFF. The whole variable domain, remainder taken from reference TRBV5-5 and TRBJ2-1, is DAGVTQSPTHLIKTRGQQVTLRCSPISGHKSVSWYQQVLGQGPQFIFQYYEKEERGRGNFPDRFSARQFPNYSSELNVNALLLGDSALYLCASSRKPLWLPYNEQFFGPGTRLTVL.

The CDR3 DNA reads TGTGCCAGCAGCCAAAATAACCACCGGGGGGAGCAGTACTTC. It translates to CASSQNNHRGEQYF. This rearrangement joins TRBV28 to TRBJ2-7; D is perhaps TRBD2 (6 bases). From germline, CDR1 is MDHEN and CDR2 SYDVKM. CDR3 length: 14 residues. The V end lost 6 bases, the J end lost 7 bases, and 19 bases lay between the germline ends.

This chain links TRBV5-4 with TRBJ2-5; 7 bases map to TRBD1. The germline CDR1 and CDR2 sequences are SGHNT and YYREEE (reference sequence). V dropped 4 bases and J dropped 3; count of bases not matched to a gene: 9. CDR3 length: 15 residues. The CDR3 DNA reads TGTGCCAGCAGCCCAGGAAGGGGGCTAGAAGAGACCCAGTACTTC. It codes for CASSPGRGLEETQYF.

The chain employs TRBV7-9 and TRBJ1-3; D remains unclear. The CDR3 totals 16 residues. Germline V gives CDR1 SEHNR, CDR2 FQNEAQ (reference sequence). Trimming cost V 4 bases and J 9 bases, with 22 bases left between them. The CDR3 reads CASSCPGETPECTIYF. CDR3 bases: TGTGCCAGCAGCTGCCCAGGAGAAACCCCAGAATGCACCATATATTTT.

This chain links TRBV5-6 with TRBJ2-7, with no clear D. Germline CDR1 reads SGHDT; CDR2 reads YYEEEE. The ends were cut back, 2 bases at V and 2 bases at J, with 14 bases in the middle. CDR3 length: 15 amino acids. CDR3 region: CASSFRLTPTYEQYF. The CDR3 nucleotides are TGTGCCAGCAGCTTCCGATTGACACCTACCTACGAGCAGTACTTC.

The rearrangement links TRBV25-1 to TRBJ1-4; D is undetermined. Per germline, CDR1 MGHDK and CDR2 SYGVNS. With 3 bases removed from V and 4 bases from J, the gap between germline ends came to 6 bases. The CDR3 is made up of 13 amino acids. CDR3 in amino acids: CASSEDYNEKLFF. For the CDR3, the DNA is TGTGCCAGCAGTGAGGACTATAATGAAAAACTGTTTTTT.

This clone was counted at least ten times. The same CDR3 can be traced to other DNA sequences in this sample. The chain recombines TRBV28 with TRBJ1-2; 8 positions agree with TRBD1. V lost 7 bases to trimming and J lost 6 bases; unmatched junction nucleotides: 16. The CDR3 contains 16 residues. Germline-derived CDR1 and CDR2 are MDHEN and SYDVKM. The CDR3 loop is CASIQDRVDLFDGYTF. CDR3 coding DNA: TGTGCCAGCATTCAGGACAGGGTGGATTTATTTGATGGCTACACCTTC.

This clone was found a few times. The V and J genes are TRBV27 and TRBJ1-1; tentative D call: TRBD1 (6 bases). Germline V gene sequence: CDR1 MNHEY, CDR2 SMNVEV (reference sequence). The CDR3 totals 17 residues. Deletions cut 4 bases from V and 0 bases from J, with 18 bases between. Written as DNA, the CDR3 is TGTGCCAGCAGTTCATCCTCGGAGACAGGTATGAACACTGAAGCTTTCTTT. Translated, it gives CASSSSSETGMNTEAFF.